This TCR beta chain was identified in a study of blood T cell repertoires in COVID-19 (dated by TCRdb to the early 2020s). Study-wide context: Collaborator samples came from the United States, Italy and Spain and covered acute and convalescent phases of COVID-19. The prospective study material was composed of cDNA or gDNA derived from T cells, B-cell-depleted T cells, or PBMCs. A de-identified subject ID, COVID-19 status, age in years and sex were almost always included in the sample metadata. Where HLA class I and class II types were available, the types were taken from metadata supplied by the sample provider, not from assay-based typing. The repertoires were released in a freely available public database meant as a resource for research on the immune response to SARS-CoV-2. Samples were obtained from the ongoing ImmuneRACE study (first 160 participants) and from 1,200 or so subjects provided by 6 global collaborators. The dataset comprised deeply sampled blood TCRbeta repertoires from subjects exposed to, actively infected with, or recovered from COVID-19. On the study overall, not on this receptor specifically: How much clinical and demographic metadata was included differed by source and by participant, and the metadata was provided uncurated.

A second Seattle source provided samples from volunteer blood donors who had recovered from COVID-19. Whole blood was collected in K2EDTA tubes by collaborating institutions according to the institutions' own protocols. For TCRbeta analysis, collaborator samples were shipped as frozen whole blood, as isolated PBMCs, or as DNA extracted from either sample type. TCRbeta CDR3 regions were amplified from genomic DNA using the immunoSEQ Assay, a bias-controlled multiplex PCR. The authors processed their data as follows. The number of nucleated cells in each sample was estimated by amplification of reference gene primers within the assay. Sequence reads were collapsed and filtered to measure the absolute abundance of every unique TCRbeta CDR3 rearrangement. For each sample, productive Simpson clonality was calculated as the square root of Simpson's diversity index across productive rearrangements. TCRdb provides this immuneACCESS table in a form limited to in-frame rearrangements. Some clones are lacking; in checked studies, under half of them reflect an unresolved V gene, and why the rest are absent is not known. V and J calls and clone size come straight from that table; D and trimming were deduced from the DNA. The sample table holds 200,000 to 300,000 clones, of which approximately 86% were seen once. The ten largest clones represent more than 2.5% of the sample.

As regards this clone: The antigen this receptor binds is unknown. There are no base qualities to consult, and no much larger clone falls within one base.

Material for sequencing was peripheral blood. The sequence came from a woman in her 30s who had recovered from COVID-19.

CDR3 protein: CASSLKQGFYNEQFF. The nucleotide sequence reads as follows: TGTGCCAGCAGCTTAAAACAGGGGTTCTACAATGAGCAGTTCTTC. The rearranged chain carries TRBV7-8 and TRBJ2-1, with 7 middle bases fitting TRBD1. V is pruned by 2 bases and J by 3 bases, leaving 4 bases of the junction without a gene match. Per the germline V gene, SGHVS is the CDR1 and FQNEAQ is the CDR2. Measured from the cysteine to the phenylalanine, the CDR3 is 15 residues long. Just the 45-base CDR3 DNA is kept, in frame starting at base 1.